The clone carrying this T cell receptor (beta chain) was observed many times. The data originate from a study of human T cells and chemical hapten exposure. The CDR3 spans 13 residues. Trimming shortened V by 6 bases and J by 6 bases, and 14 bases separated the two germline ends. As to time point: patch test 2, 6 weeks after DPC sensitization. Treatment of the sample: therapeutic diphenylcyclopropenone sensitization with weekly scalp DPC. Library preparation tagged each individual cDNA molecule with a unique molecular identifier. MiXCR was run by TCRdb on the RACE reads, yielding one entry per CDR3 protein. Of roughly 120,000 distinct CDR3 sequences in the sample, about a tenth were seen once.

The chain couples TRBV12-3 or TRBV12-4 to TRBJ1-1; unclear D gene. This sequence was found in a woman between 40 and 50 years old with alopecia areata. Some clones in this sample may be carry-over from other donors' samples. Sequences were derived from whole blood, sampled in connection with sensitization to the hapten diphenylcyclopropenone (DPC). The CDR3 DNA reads TGTGCCAGCAGCCTTACGTCGGGAGCTGAAGCTTTCTTT. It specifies CASSLTSGAEAFF.